The clone carrying this T cell receptor beta chain has a handful of counts. Its target is unknown. A second roughly 6 to 11 cycle PCR used barcoded and J-beta primers. A single record per CDR3 protein comes from TCRdb applying MiXCR to the 5' RACE reads. Found here are about 900,000 distinct CDR3 sequences, around 62% of them singletons; the top ten hold 25% to 30%. The record originates from a study of blood T cells in healthy people across ages. Broader study findings: Age advanced and TCR beta diversity per million T cells fell, roughly linearly.

Trimming took off 6 bases at V and 7 bases at J, with 19 bases between the two ends. The CDR3 has 14 residues. CDR1 and CDR2 (germline): DFQATT, SNEGSKA (reference sequence). This TCR came from a man under 40 in good health. Material: blood. This rearrangement joins TRBV20-1 to TRBJ2-1; D might be TRBD1 or TRBD2, each matching 5 bases. In DNA form, the CDR3 reads TGCAGTGCGCCGGGGCAGGGCCAGAGGAATGAGCAGTTCTTC. Amino acids: CSAPGQGQRNEQFF.